This passage covers 24 T cell receptor beta chains from one sample sequenced in a study of shared clonotypes between healthy human individuals. The protocol was immunoSEQ multiplex PCR, while the TCRdb copy is restricted to in-frame clones and leaves out a portion. The sample consists of 2,500,000 or so clones, approximately 94% of them appearing once. The source material was naive CD4+ T cells from PBMCs. Noted subset: CD45RA+ positively selected. Source of these receptors: a man between 18 and 29 years old in good health. Some clones in this sample may be carry-over from other donors' samples.

The V and J genes are TRBV11-2 and TRBJ2-5; 10 bases are shared with TRBD2. This CDR3 contains 15 residues. V gave up 5 bases and J gave up 6 bases; unmatched junction bases: 9. CDR1 and CDR2 from the germline V gene are SGHAT and FQNNGV. The CDR3 loop is CASSPTSGRAKTQYF. The DNA of the CDR3 is TGTGCCAGCAGCCCGACTAGCGGGCGGGCGAAGACCCAGTACTTC.

The chain combines TRBV5-1 with TRBJ2-1; D ambiguous. Trimming took 0 bases from V and 6 from J, leaving 13 bases between them. Germline V gene sequence: CDR1 SGHRS, CDR2 YFSETQ. The CDR3 contains 15 residues. The CDR3 coding sequence is TGCGCCAGCAGCTTGGCCCGGGCCCTAAGCAATGAGCAGTTCTTC. It is translated as CASSLARALSNEQFF.

This rearrangement joins TRBV28 to TRBJ1-2; 8 bases align to TRBD1. In germline, CDR1 is MDHEN, CDR2 SYDVKM. The V and J ends lost 5 bases and 8 bases, in that order; junction bases with no gene match: 7. The CDR3 contains 13 residues. The DNA of the CDR3 is TGTGCCAGCAGTCTCTCAGGGGGCCAGGGCTACACCTTC. Its translation: CASSLSGGQGYTF.

The V call is TRBV7-3, the J call TRBJ1-1; D unclear. The germline V and J ends were trimmed by 0 bases and 8 bases, with 10 bases remaining between them. The germline V gene has CDR1 SGHTA and CDR2 FQGTGA. This CDR3 is 13 amino acids long. Here the CDR3 DNA reads TGTGCCAGCAGCTTAACGACGGGGTTAGAAGCTTTCTTT. It codes for CASSLTTGLEAFF.

The chain links TRBV6-1 to TRBJ1-6, with D perhaps TRBD1 (6 bases). The CDR3 has 15 amino acids. V was trimmed by 5 bases and J by 4 bases, leaving 12 bases between them. CDR1 is MNHNS, CDR2 SASEGT, per germline. The CDR3 coding sequence is TGTGCCAGCAGTCTTACAGGGAATTATAATTCACCCCTCCACTTT. It specifies CASSLTGNYNSPLHF.

CDR3 coding DNA: TGTGCCAGCACCTTAGCGGGAGTAGAGACCCAGTACTTC. It codes for CASTLAGVETQYF. V and J are TRBV2 and TRBJ2-5; 9 bases are a match to TRBD2. The V gene end was trimmed by 7 bases and the J gene end by 4 bases; junction bases not matched to a gene: 4. This CDR3 has 13 amino acids. The germline CDR1 and CDR2 sequences are SNHLY and FYNNEI.

The V and J genes are TRBV15 and TRBJ1-2, with a possible D match to TRBD1 (6 bases). Per germline, CDR1 LNHNV and CDR2 YYDKDF (reference sequence). This CDR3 contains 15 residues. The germline V and J ends were trimmed by 3 bases and 2 bases, with 13 bases remaining between them. The chain's CDR3 is CATSRYQGPNYGYTF. DNA of the CDR3: TGTGCCACCAGCAGGTACCAGGGGCCAAACTATGGCTACACCTTC.

The chain recombines TRBV2 with TRBJ1-2, with unresolved D. The CDR3 is made up of 12 amino acids. The germline V gene encodes CDR1 SNHLY and CDR2 FYNNEI. The ends were cut back, 3 bases at V and 4 bases at J, with 6 bases in the middle. DNA for the CDR3: TGTGCCAGCAGTGACAGGTCCTATGGCTACACCTTC. Protein sequence: CASSDRSYGYTF.

The chain uses TRBV30 and TRBJ2-7, with D perhaps assigned TRBD1 or TRBD2 (5 bases each). The CDR3 runs to 15 residues. V was trimmed by 2 bases and J by 4 bases, leaving 18 bases between them. Germline assignment: CDR1 GTSNPN and CDR2 SVGIG (reference sequence). The DNA of the CDR3 is TGTGCCTGGAGTAAGAGGGGAGCCCTTTTTTACGAGCAGTACTTC. Translated, it gives CAWSKRGALFYEQYF.

The chain combines TRBV5-1 with TRBJ2-7, with 8 nucleotides matching TRBD1. Germline CDR1 reads SGHRS; CDR2 reads YFSETQ. Losses at the gene ends were 7 bases for V and 0 bases for J; bases not matched to a gene: 3. The CDR3 has 13 amino acids. CDR3 in amino acids: CASGTGSSYEQYF. CDR3 sequence (DNA): TGCGCCAGCGGGACAGGTAGCTCCTACGAGCAGTACTTC.

V and J are TRBV5-1 and TRBJ1-1, with D uncertain. Per germline, CDR1 SGHRS and CDR2 YFSETQ. V lost 5 bases and J lost 6, with 14 bases in between. The CDR3 covers 13 residues. The CDR3 sequence: CASRPEVVAEAFF. The CDR3 bases are TGCGCCAGCAGACCTGAAGTGGTTGCTGAAGCTTTCTTT.

This clone was picked up a small number of times. DNA of the CDR3: TGTGCCAGCAGCGTATTAGGTCAGGGCGTGGCTTTCTTT. This encodes CASSVLGQGVAFF. The rearrangement links TRBV9 to TRBJ1-1; a weak D match, TRBD1 (5 bases). The CDR3 covers 13 residues. V was shortened by 1 base and J by 11 bases, with 15 bases between the two germline ends. The germline V gene encodes CDR1 SGDLS and CDR2 YYNGEE.

The genes are TRBV7-3 and TRBJ2-3; 8 bases align to TRBD1. With V trimmed by 5 bases and J by 5 bases, 6 bases remained unmatched. There are 14 residues in the CDR3. CDR1 and CDR2 from the germline V gene are SGHTA and FQGTGA. CDR3 amino acids: CASSLGQGLDTQYF. Here the CDR3 DNA reads TGTGCCAGCAGCCTCGGACAGGGTTTAGATACGCAGTATTTT.

The V call is TRBV28, the J call TRBJ2-5; either TRBD1 or TRBD2 may fit D (6 bases each). The CDR3 length is 16 residues. In germline, CDR1 is MDHEN, CDR2 SYDVKM. V lost 2 bases and J lost 4, with 17 bases in between. The CDR3 DNA is TGTGCCAGCAGTTTACCTACCGGCAGGGGAGGAGAGACCCAGTACTTC. Amino acid sequence: CASSLPTGRGGETQYF.

The CDR3 nucleotides are TGTGCCAGCAGTGATGGGAACCCGCTAAGCTCCTACGAGCAGTACTTC. It is translated as CASSDGNPLSSYEQYF. The J gene is TRBJ2-7, the V gene TRBV6-1, with unresolved D. Germline V gene lookup returns CDR1 MNHNS and CDR2 SASEGT. This CDR3 spans 16 amino acids. Trimming shortened V by 3 bases and J by 0 bases, and 15 bases separated the two germline ends.

The chain couples TRBV6-5 to TRBJ2-7; D could derive from TRBD1 or TRBD2 (6 bases each). From germline, CDR1 is MNHEY and CDR2 SVGAGI. The V end was cut by 6 bases, the J end by 2 bases, with 17 bases between. This CDR3 has 15 residues. CDR3 nucleotide sequence: TGTGCCAGCAGCATCCAGGGGTGGGGGGCCTACGAGCAGTACTTC. Amino acid sequence: CASSIQGWGAYEQYF.

This chain links TRBV19 with TRBJ2-2; D might be TRBD2 (5 bases). In germline, CDR1 is LNHDA, CDR2 SQIVND (reference sequence). There are 17 residues in the CDR3. The germline V and J ends were trimmed by 2 bases and 1 base, with 14 bases remaining between them. DNA for the CDR3: TGTGCCAGTAGTATATTGTCCGGGAACAAGAACACCGGGGAGCTGTTTTTT. Its translation is CASSILSGNKNTGELFF. Based on the CDR3 plus reference TRBV19 and TRBJ2-2, the full variable domain is DGGITQSPKYLFRKEGQNVTLSCEQNLNHDAMYWYRQDPGQGLRLIYYSQIVNDFQKGDIAEGYSVSREKKESFPLTVTSAQKNPTAFYLCASSILSGNKNTGELFFGEGSRLTVL.

The chain employs TRBV7-9 and TRBJ1-1; D perhaps matches TRBD1 (5 bases). CDR1 is SEHNR and CDR2 is FQNEAQ in the germline V gene (reference sequence). This CDR3 is 15 amino acids long. V lost 2 bases to trimming and J lost 4 bases, with 14 bases between them. CDR3 in amino acids: CASSLSRGGITEAFF. As DNA, the CDR3 is TGTGCCAGCAGCTTAAGTAGGGGAGGGATCACTGAAGCTTTCTTT.

CDR3 in DNA: TGTGCCAGCAGTGAAAACTCGGGGTCAGGGGGCGCCCGGTTCTTC. Protein product: CASSENSGSGGARFF. The chain recombines TRBV2 with TRBJ2-1; 8 bases are shared with TRBD1. The CDR3 is 15 residues long. In germline, CDR1 is SNHLY, CDR2 FYNNEI. The junction had 15 bases not matched to a gene; V was cut back by 2 bases and J by 15 bases.

Details on this clone: This sample includes further DNA sequences coding for the same CDR3. The V gene is TRBV7-9, the J gene TRBJ1-2; D gene uncertain. The germline gives CDR1 SEHNR, CDR2 FQNEAQ (reference sequence). V gave up 1 base and J gave up 2 bases, with 2 bases separating them. This CDR3 contains 12 residues. CDR3 residues: CASSLENYGYTF. The CDR3, as DNA: TGTGCCAGCAGCTTAGAAAACTATGGCTACACCTTC.

The chain carries TRBV21-1 and TRBJ1-5; TRBD1 was called by the table and not checked on the DNA. TRBV21-1 is recorded as a pseudogene. The CDR3 runs to 15 residues. This chain's CDR3 is CASSKGDRVVQPQHF. CDR3 nucleotide sequence: TGTGCCAGCAGCAAAGGGGACAGGGTAGTTCAGCCCCAGCATTTT.

V is TRBV7-2 and J is TRBJ2-5, with a weak D call TRBD2 (6 bases). This CDR3 is 14 amino acids long. Germline V gives CDR1 SGHTA, CDR2 FQGNSA. V dropped 5 bases and J dropped 4 bases, with 14 bases sitting between them. Here the CDR3 reads CASSLSGHSETQYF. CDR3 nucleotide sequence: TGTGCCAGCAGCCTTAGCGGTCACTCAGAGACCCAGTACTTC.

The chain is built from TRBV5-8 and TRBJ1-5; D unclear. Trimming stripped 0 bases from V and 3 bases from J, with 4 bases between. The germline CDR1 and CDR2 sequences are SGHTS and YDEGEE. This CDR3 has 13 amino acids. CDR3 region: CASSLGVNQPQHF. For the CDR3, the DNA is TGTGCCAGCAGCTTGGGGGTCAATCAGCCCCAGCATTTT.

Here the CDR3 reads CASSFSGPGEKLFF. The CDR3 region has the DNA TGCGCCAGCAGCTTTTCCGGCCCGGGGGAAAAACTGTTTTTT. The rearrangement joins TRBV5-1 to TRBJ1-4; no clear D. CDR1 and CDR2 from the germline V gene are SGHRS and YFSETQ. Trimming cost V 2 bases and J 8 bases, with 13 bases left between them. This CDR3 region has 14 residues.